These 11 T cell receptor beta chains originate from one sample sequenced in a study of blood T cell repertoires in COVID-19. Sequencing was performed with immunoSEQ multiplex PCR; in TCRdb, only in-frame clones are kept and a portion is missing. The table shows roughly 230,000 clones, with about 85% occurring only once. The sample consisted of PBMCs or T cells enriched from blood (not recorded which). The receptors were sampled from a woman aged 50 to 60 who had been exposed to COVID-19.

The V gene is TRBV28, the J gene TRBJ1-5; 9 bases fit TRBD1. After removal of 5 bases from V and 3 bases from J, the junction contained 14 bases not matched to a gene. Germline CDR1 MDHEN, CDR2 SYDVKM. The CDR3 loop spans 18 amino acids. The CDR3 loop is CASSLPGQGLGANQPQHF. The CDR3 bases are TGTGCCAGCAGTCTCCCGGGACAGGGATTAGGTGCCAATCAGCCCCAGCATTTT.

This clone has just a few counts. This chain links TRBV7-9 with TRBJ1-3; D possibly corresponds to TRBD1 (6 bases). Germline CDR1 SEHNR, CDR2 FQNEAQ (reference sequence). V was cut by 7 bases and J by 4 bases, with 20 bases left in between. The CDR3 has 16 residues. The DNA of the CDR3 is TGTGCCAGCACCAAGGGGGGACCGCCGAGGGGAAACACCATATATTTT. This translates into CASTKGGPPRGNTIYF.

This chain links TRBV9 with TRBJ2-7; weak D call: TRBD1 (5 bases). Germline V lookup: CDR1 SGDLS, CDR2 YYNGEE. V was clipped by 3 bases and J by 6 bases, with 13 bases between them. The CDR3 sequence is 13 residues long. In nucleotides, the CDR3 is TGTGCCAGCAGCGGAAACGGCAGGGTCGAGCAGTACTTC. Residues: CASSGNGRVEQYF.

J is TRBJ2-6 and V is TRBV2; D possibly corresponds to TRBD1 (6 bases). Germline values: CDR1 SNHLY, CDR2 FYNNEI. Trimming stripped 6 bases from V and 2 bases from J, with 11 bases between. The CDR3 extends over 15 amino acids. The CDR3 protein is CASSLSGAGANVLTF. In nucleotides, the CDR3 is TGTGCCAGCAGCTTATCAGGGGCTGGGGCCAACGTCCTGACTTTC.

The V and J genes are TRBV21-1 and TRBJ1-1; the table assigns TRBD1, which was not confirmed against the DNA. TRBV21-1 is reported as a pseudogene. This CDR3 contains 18 residues. CDR3 nucleotides: TGTGCCAGCAGCGGGACAGGGGGCAGAGGATCTCAGAGGACTGAAGCTTTCTTT. This encodes CASSGTGGRGSQRTEAFF.

The rearrangement links TRBV28 to TRBJ1-2; 9 bases map to TRBD1. Looked up from germline, CDR1 is MDHEN and CDR2 is SYDVKM. V lost 2 bases to trimming and J lost 0 bases; unmatched junction nucleotides: 7. The CDR3 runs to 17 residues. This CDR3 reads CASSLGGTGYPNYGYTF. The CDR3 DNA reads as TGTGCCAGCAGTTTAGGGGGGACAGGGTACCCTAACTATGGCTACACCTTC.

This chain uses TRBV7-3 with TRBJ1-3, with unresolved D. Germline assignment: CDR1 SGHTA and CDR2 FQGTGA. V lost 2 bases and J 4 bases, leaving 12 bases between the germline ends. The CDR3 loop spans 15 amino acids. CDR3 residues: CASSLGPGRGNTIYF. The CDR3 nucleotides are TGTGCCAGCAGCTTAGGGCCCGGTAGAGGAAACACCATATATTTT.

This chain connects TRBV5-1 to TRBJ1-2, with 10 bases fitting TRBD1. Per the germline V gene, CDR1 is SGHRS and CDR2 is YFSETQ. V gave up 3 bases and J gave up 8 bases; unmatched junction bases: 10. The CDR3 contains 15 residues. CDR3 loop: CASSWGTGANSGYTF. For the CDR3, the DNA is TGCGCCAGCAGCTGGGGGACAGGGGCCAATAGCGGCTACACCTTC. Using reference TRBV5-1 and TRBJ1-2 for the parts outside the CDR3, the full variable domain is KAGVTQTPRYLIKTRGQQVTLSCSPISGHRSVSWYQQTPGQGLQFLFEYFSETQRNKGNFPGRFSGRQFSNSRSEMNVSTLELGDSALYLCASSWGTGANSGYTFGSGTRLTVV.

About this clone: The sample carries other DNA sequences with the same CDR3. V gene TRBV7-3 combines with J gene TRBJ2-6; D is unresolved. CDR3 size: 13 residues. V was trimmed by 3 bases and J by 3 bases, leaving 3 bases between them. Germline-derived CDR1 and CDR2 are SGHTA and FQGTGA. The CDR3 nucleotides are TGTGCCAGCAGCTTCCATGGGGCCAACGTCCTGACTTTC. Protein sequence: CASSFHGANVLTF.

This clone was recorded only once. The rearrangement links TRBV6-4 to TRBJ2-1, with 13 bases aligning to TRBD2. The junction had 4 bases not matched to a gene; V was cut back by 2 bases and J by 6 bases. Germline CDR1 and CDR2: MRHNA and SNTAGT. The CDR3 is 16 amino acids. The CDR3 DNA follows: TGTGCCAGCAGTGACACTAGCGGGGGGGCGGTCAATGAGCAGTTCTTC. Translated, it gives CASSDTSGGAVNEQFF.

The sample holds one count of this clone. The chain combines TRBV11-2 with TRBJ2-7, with 9 bases aligning to TRBD1. Looked up from germline, CDR1 is SGHAT and CDR2 is FQNNGV. The J segment lost 5 bases and the V segment lost 5 bases, leaving 13 bases of the junction unmatched. The CDR3 has 16 residues. CDR3 bases: TGTGCCAGCAGCCCCCTAAGGGGACAGGGAGCGCACGAGCAGTACTTC. Translation: CASSPLRGQGAHEQYF.